This record concerns one T cell receptor (beta chain) sequence. V was pared by 4 bases and J by 4 bases, with 10 bases between. Germline V gives CDR1 MNHEY, CDR2 SVGAGI. The CDR3 spans 13 residues. These data come from a study of T cell responses to AZD1222 COVID-19 vaccine. Overall study context: Both about-4-week and about-12-week second-dose recipients were combined.

Clones were read by immunoSEQ multiplex PCR, and TCRdb kept only the in-frame ones, dropping some. The sample has about 87,000 clones, around 90% seen once. Sequenced material: peripheral blood, taken on day 0 of AZD1222 vaccination. The chain recombines TRBV6-5 with TRBJ1-1; D is unresolved. The receptor comes from an adult in good health. The CDR3: CASSSELSTEAFF. The CDR3, as DNA: TGTGCCAGCAGTTCGGAGCTTAGCACTGAAGCTTTCTTT.